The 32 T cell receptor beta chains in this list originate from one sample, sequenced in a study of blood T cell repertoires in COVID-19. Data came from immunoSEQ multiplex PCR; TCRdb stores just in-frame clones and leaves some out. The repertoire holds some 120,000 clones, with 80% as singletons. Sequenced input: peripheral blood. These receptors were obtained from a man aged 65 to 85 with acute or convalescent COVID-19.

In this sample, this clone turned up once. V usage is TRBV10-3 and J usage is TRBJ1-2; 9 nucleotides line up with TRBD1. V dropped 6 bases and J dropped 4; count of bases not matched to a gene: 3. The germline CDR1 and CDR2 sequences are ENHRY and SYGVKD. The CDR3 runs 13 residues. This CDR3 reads CAISGGQGYGYTF. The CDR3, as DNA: TGTGCCATCAGCGGGGGACAGGGCTATGGCTACACCTTC.

The CDR3 coding sequence is TGTGCCAGCTCACCGACAAGGGGCACTGGGGCCAACGTCCTGACTTTC. This codes for CASSPTRGTGANVLTF. The V gene is TRBV18, the J gene TRBJ2-6; tentative D call: TRBD1 (5 bases). V lost 3 bases to trimming and J lost 2 bases, with 11 bases between them. This CDR3 contains 16 residues. Germline V gives CDR1 KGHSH, CDR2 LQKENI. Full variable domain (rest looked up from reference TRBV18 and TRBJ2-6): NAGVMQNPRHLVRRRGQEARLRCSPMKGHSHVYWYRQLPEEGLKFMVYLQKENIIDESGMPKERFSAEFPKEGPSILRIQQVVRGDSAAYFCASSPTRGTGANVLTFGAGSRLTVL.

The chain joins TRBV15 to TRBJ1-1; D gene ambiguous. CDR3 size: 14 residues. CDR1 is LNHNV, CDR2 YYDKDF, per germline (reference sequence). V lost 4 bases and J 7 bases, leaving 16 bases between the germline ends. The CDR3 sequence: CATSNLGRGGEAFF. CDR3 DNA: TGTGCCACCAGCAACCTAGGGCGAGGAGGTGAAGCTTTCTTT.

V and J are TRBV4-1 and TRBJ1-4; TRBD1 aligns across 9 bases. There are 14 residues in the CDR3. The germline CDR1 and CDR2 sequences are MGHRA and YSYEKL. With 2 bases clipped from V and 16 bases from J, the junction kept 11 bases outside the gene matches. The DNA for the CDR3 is TGCGCCAGCAGCCAATTACAGGGGGCCCCCTTTCCGTTTTTT. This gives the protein CASSQLQGAPFPFF.

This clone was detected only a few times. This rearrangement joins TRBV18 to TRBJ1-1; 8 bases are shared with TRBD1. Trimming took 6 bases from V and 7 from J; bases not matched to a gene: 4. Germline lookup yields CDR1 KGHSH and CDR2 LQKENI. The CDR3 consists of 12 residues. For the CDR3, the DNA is TGTGCCAGCTCCACAGGGGGGATTGAAGCTTTCTTT. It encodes CASSTGGIEAFF.

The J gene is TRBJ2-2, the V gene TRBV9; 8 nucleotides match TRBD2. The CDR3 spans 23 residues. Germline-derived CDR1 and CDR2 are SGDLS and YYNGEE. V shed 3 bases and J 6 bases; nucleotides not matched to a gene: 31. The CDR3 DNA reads TGTGCCAGCAGCGCAGACCTTCGACCTACGCCGGGACACAGACTAGCGAGGCCCGGGGAGCTGTTTTTT. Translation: CASSADLRPTPGHRLARPGELFF.

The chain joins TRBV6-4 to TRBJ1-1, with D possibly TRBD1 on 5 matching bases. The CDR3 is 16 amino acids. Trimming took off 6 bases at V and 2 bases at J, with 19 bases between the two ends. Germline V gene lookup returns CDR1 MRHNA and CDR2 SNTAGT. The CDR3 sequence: CASRTHQIRVNTEAFF. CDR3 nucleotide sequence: TGTGCCAGCAGGACCCACCAAATCAGGGTCAACACTGAAGCTTTCTTT.

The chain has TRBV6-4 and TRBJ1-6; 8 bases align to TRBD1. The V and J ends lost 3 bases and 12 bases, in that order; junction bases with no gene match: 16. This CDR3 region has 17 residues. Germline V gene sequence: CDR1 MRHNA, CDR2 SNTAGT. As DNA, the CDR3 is TGTGCCAGCAGTGAAGCCCCGGACAGGGTGGAAATTCAACCCCTCCACTTT. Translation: CASSEAPDRVEIQPLHF.

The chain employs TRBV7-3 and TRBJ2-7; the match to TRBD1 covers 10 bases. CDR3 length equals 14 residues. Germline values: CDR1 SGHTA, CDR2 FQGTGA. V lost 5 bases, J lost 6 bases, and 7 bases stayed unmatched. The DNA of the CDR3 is TGTGCCAGCAGCCCCGGGACAGGGGCAGTCGAGCAGTACTTC. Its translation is CASSPGTGAVEQYF.

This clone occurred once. The DNA for the CDR3 is TGTGCCAGCAGCCCCAGAACTATGAACACTGAAGCTTTCTTT. This encodes CASSPRTMNTEAFF. The genes are TRBV27 and TRBJ1-1; no clear D. From germline, CDR1 is MNHEY and CDR2 SMNVEV (reference sequence). The germline V and J ends were trimmed by 6 bases and 0 bases, with 11 bases remaining between them. The CDR3 is 14 amino acids.

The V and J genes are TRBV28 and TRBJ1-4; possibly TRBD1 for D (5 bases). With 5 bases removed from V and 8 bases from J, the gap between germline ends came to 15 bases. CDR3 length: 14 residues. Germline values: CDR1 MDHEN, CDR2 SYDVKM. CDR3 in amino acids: CASSVTQAREKLFF. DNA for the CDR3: TGTGCCAGCAGTGTAACACAGGCTAGGGAAAAACTGTTTTTT.

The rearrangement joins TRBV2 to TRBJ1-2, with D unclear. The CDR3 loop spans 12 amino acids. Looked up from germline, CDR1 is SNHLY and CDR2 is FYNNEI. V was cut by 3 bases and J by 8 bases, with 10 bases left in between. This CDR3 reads CASSDEIRGYTF. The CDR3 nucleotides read TGTGCCAGCAGTGATGAGATACGGGGCTACACCTTC.

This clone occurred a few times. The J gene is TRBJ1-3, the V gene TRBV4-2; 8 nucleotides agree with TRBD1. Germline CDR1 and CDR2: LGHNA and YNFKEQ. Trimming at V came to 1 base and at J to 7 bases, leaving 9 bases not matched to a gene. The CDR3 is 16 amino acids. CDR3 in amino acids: CASSQADRGIRNTIYF. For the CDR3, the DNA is TGTGCCAGCAGCCAAGCTGACAGGGGAATCAGGAACACCATATATTTT.

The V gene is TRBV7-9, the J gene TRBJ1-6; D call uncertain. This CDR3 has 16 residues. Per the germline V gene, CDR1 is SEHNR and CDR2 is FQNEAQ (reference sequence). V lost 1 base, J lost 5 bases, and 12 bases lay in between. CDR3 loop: CASSLDGGSHNSPLHF. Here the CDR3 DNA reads TGTGCCAGCAGCTTAGATGGCGGGAGCCATAATTCACCCCTCCACTTT.

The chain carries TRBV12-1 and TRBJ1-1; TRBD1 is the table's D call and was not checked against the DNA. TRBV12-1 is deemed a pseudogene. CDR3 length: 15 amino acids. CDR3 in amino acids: CASSFRDRGRTEAFF. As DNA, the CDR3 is TGTGCCAGCAGCTTCCGGGACAGGGGTAGGACTGAAGCTTTCTTT.

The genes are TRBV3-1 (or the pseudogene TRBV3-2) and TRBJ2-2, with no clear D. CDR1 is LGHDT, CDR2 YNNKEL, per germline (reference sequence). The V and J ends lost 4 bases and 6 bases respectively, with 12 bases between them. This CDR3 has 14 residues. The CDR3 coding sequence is TGTGCCAGCAGCCCCCCCGCGCGCGCCGGGGAGCTGTTTTTT. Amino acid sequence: CASSPPARAGELFF.

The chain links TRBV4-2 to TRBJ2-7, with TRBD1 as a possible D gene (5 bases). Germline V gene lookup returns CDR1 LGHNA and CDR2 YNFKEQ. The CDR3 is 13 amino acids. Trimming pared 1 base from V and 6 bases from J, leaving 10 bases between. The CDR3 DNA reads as TGTGCCAGCAGCCAAGTTGGGGCTGGCGAGCAGTACTTC. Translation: CASSQVGAGEQYF.

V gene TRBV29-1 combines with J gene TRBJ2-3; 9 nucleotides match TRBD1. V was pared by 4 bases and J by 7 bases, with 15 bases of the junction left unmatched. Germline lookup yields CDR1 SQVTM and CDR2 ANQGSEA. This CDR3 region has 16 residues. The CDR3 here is CSVVIGQGRSRNTQYF. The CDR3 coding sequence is TGCAGCGTTGTCATCGGACAGGGGAGAAGTAGGAATACGCAGTATTTT.

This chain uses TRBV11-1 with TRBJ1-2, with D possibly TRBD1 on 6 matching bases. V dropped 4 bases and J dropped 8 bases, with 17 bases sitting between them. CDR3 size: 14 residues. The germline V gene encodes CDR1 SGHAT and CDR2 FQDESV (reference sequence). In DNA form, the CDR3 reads TGTGCCAGCAGCTCGTTACAGGGATCATTCGGCTACACCTTC. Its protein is CASSSLQGSFGYTF.

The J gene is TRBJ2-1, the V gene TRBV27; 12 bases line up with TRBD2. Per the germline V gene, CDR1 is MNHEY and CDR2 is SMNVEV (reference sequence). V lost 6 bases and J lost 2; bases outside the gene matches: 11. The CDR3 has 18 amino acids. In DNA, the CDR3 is TGTGCCAGCAGGTTACCCCTCCTAGCGGGGGGGCCCTACAATGAGCAGTTCTTC. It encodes CASRLPLLAGGPYNEQFF.

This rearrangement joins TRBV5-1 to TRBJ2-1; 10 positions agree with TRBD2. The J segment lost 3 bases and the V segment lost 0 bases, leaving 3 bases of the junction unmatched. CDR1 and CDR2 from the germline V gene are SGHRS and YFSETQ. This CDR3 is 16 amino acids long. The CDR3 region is CASSLDLAGVYNEQFF. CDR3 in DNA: TGCGCCAGCAGCTTGGATCTAGCGGGGGTCTACAATGAGCAGTTCTTC.

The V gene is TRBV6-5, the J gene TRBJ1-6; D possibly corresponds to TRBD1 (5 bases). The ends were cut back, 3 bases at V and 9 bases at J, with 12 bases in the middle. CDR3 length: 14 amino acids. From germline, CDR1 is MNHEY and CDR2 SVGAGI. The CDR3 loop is CASSYAGGVSPLHF. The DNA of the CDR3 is TGTGCCAGCAGTTATGCGGGAGGGGTTTCACCCCTCCACTTT.

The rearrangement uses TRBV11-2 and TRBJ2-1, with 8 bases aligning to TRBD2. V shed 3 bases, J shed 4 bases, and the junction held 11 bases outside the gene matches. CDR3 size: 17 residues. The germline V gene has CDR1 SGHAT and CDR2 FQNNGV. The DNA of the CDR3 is TGTGCCAGCAGCTTCCCCCCGGGCGGGGGGCTTTACAATGAGCAGTTCTTC. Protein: CASSFPPGGGLYNEQFF.

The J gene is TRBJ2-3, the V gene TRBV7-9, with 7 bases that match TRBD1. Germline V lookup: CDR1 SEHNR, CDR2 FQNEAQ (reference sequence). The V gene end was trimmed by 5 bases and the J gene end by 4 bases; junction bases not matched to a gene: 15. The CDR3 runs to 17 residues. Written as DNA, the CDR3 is TGTGCCAGCAGCGGATACACGACAGGGAAAGGGTCAGATACGCAGTATTTT. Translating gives CASSGYTTGKGSDTQYF.

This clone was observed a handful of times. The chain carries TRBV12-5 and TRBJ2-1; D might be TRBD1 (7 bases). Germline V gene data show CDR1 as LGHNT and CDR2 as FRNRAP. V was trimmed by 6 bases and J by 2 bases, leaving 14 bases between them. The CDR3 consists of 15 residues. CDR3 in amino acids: CASGAGQTTYNEQFF. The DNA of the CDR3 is TGTGCTAGTGGCGCGGGACAGACAACCTACAATGAGCAGTTCTTC.

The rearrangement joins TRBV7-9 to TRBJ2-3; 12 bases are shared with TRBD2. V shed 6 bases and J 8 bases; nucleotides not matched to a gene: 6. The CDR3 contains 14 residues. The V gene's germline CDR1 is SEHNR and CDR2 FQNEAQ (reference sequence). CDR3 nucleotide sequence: TGTGCCAGCAGACCTACTAGCGGGGGGAGTACGCAGTATTTT. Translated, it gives CASRPTSGGSTQYF.

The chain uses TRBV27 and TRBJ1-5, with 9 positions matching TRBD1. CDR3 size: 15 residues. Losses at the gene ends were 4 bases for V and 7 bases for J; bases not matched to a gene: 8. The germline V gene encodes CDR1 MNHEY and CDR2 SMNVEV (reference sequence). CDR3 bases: TGTGCCAGCAGTTCAGGACAGGGGCGCGGGCAGCCCCAGCATTTT. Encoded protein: CASSSGQGRGQPQHF.

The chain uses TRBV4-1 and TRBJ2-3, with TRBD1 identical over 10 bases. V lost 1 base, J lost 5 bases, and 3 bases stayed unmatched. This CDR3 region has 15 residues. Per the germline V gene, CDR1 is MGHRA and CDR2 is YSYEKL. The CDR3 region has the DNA TGCGCCAGCAGCCAAGGGGACAGGGGAATAGATACGCAGTATTTT. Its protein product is CASSQGDRGIDTQYF.

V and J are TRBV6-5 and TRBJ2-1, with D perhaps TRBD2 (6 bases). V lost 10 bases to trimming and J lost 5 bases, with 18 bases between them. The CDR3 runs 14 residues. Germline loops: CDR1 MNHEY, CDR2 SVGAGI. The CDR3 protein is CATRSEGDDNEQFF. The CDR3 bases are TGTGCCACGCGGTCGGAGGGTGACGACAATGAGCAGTTCTTC.

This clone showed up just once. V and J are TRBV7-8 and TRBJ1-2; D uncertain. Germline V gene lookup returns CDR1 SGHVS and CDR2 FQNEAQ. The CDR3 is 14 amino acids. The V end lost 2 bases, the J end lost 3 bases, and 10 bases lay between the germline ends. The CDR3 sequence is CASSLMEAHYGYTF. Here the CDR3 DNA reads TGTGCCAGCAGCTTAATGGAGGCCCACTATGGCTACACCTTC.

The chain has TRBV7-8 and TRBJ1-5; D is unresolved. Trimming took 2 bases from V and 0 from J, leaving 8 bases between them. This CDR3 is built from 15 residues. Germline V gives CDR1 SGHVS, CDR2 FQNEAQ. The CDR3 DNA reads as TGTGCCAGCAGCTTACAAGGCGGTAGCAATCAGCCCCAGCATTTT. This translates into CASSLQGGSNQPQHF.

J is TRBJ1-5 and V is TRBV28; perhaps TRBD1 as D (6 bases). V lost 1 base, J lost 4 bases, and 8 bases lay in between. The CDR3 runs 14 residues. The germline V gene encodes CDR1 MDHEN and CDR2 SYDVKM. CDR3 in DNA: TGTGCCAGCAGTTTATACAGGGTAAATCAGCCCCAGCATTTT. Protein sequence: CASSLYRVNQPQHF.